Below, 13 T cell receptor delta chains from the same sample are listed, as sequenced in a study of gamma-delta T cells after stem cell transplantation. With CATT, TCRdb re-called clones from the RT-PCR reads. Among over a thousand delta-chain clones listed, more than 2% were seen once. Sequencing was performed on gamma-delta T cells. These receptors were obtained from a human donor. It is not recorded whose cells these are; they may come from a transplant donor.

A remark on this clone: The protein TCRdb lists belongs to a much larger clone and differs from this DNA's translation at residue 3, which points to a read error; the protein shown is made from the DNA. The chain uses TRDV2 and TRDJ1; 13 bases fit TRDD3. Germline CDR1 GEAIGNYY, CDR2 EKD. CDR3 length: 16 amino acids. CDR3: CARDSVLGDTRVELIF. CDR3 nucleotide sequence: TGTGCCCGTGACTCCGTACTGGGGGATACGCGAGTGGAACTCATCTTT.

As concerns this clone: A single base is all that separates this from a far larger clone, so a read error is likely. The sample has other DNA sequences that encode this CDR3 too. The rearrangement links TRDV2 to TRDJ1; 9 nucleotides agree with TRDD3. CDR3 length: 25 residues. CDR1 and CDR2 from the germline V gene are GEAIGNYY and EKD. CDR3 in amino acids: CACDTLVSGGSSPSQEANYTDKLIF. In DNA, the CDR3 is TGTGCCTGCGACACCCTGGTATCTGGGGGATCATCTCCCAGTCAGGAGGCTAATTACACCGATAAACTCATCTTT.

This clone showed up just a few times. V and J are TRDV2 and TRDJ1; 8 positions agree with TRDD3. The ends lost 4 bases at V and 0 bases at J; junction bases unmatched: 3. The CDR3 contains 14 residues. Per germline, CDR1 GEAIGNYY and CDR2 EKD. CDR3 sequence: CACDKLGDTDKLIF. For the CDR3, the DNA is TGTGCCTGTGATAAACTGGGGGACACCGATAAACTCATCTTT.

This clone has a handful of counts. With a far larger clone one base away, a read error is the likely cause. The chain combines TRDV2 with TRDJ3; 13 bases are a match to TRDD3. Germline assignment: CDR1 GEAIGNYY and CDR2 EKD. The CDR3 is 22 residues long. Trimming removed 0 bases from V and 3 bases from J; junction bases left unmatched: 13. CDR3 nucleotide sequence: TGTGCCTGTGACACCGGAGGACTGGGGGATACGGGTGGCTACTGGGACACCCGACAGATGTTTTTC. It codes for CACDTGGLGDTGGYWDTRQMFF.

This clone has just a few counts. This DNA's translation differs at residue 10 from TCRdb's protein, which comes from a much larger clone; a read error is likely, and the protein shown is translated from the DNA. The chain links TRDV2 to TRDJ1, with 7 bases fitting TRDD3. CDR1 and CDR2 (germline): GEAIGNYY, EKD. This CDR3 is 14 amino acids long. J lost 7 bases, V lost 1 base, and 8 bases had no gene match. CDR3 sequence: CACDTLGVDAKLIF. Here the CDR3 DNA reads TGTGCCTGTGACACTCTGGGGGTTGATGCTAAACTCATCTTT.

This clone is judged medium-sized. Other DNA variants within this sample encode the same CDR3. This chain joins TRDV2 and TRDJ1, with 9 bases that match TRDD3. The CDR3 runs to 16 residues. J lost 1 base, V lost 3 bases, and 8 bases had no gene match. Germline-derived CDR1 and CDR2 are GEAIGNYY and EKD. The CDR3, as DNA: TGTGCCTGTGACTTTCTTCTGGGGGATCGCACCGATAAACTCATCTTT. It specifies CACDFLLGDRTDKLIF.

This clone has just a few counts. This likely reflects a read error, since a far larger clone is one base away. The same CDR3 is also encoded by other DNA sequences in this sample. This chain uses TRDV2 with TRDJ1; TRDD3 matches at 7 bases. Losses at the gene ends were 4 bases for V and 5 bases for J; bases not matched to a gene: 9. Germline-derived CDR1 and CDR2 are GEAIGNYY and EKD. The CDR3 length is 14 residues. CDR3 residues: CACDTLGVDDKLIF. CDR3 DNA sequence: TGTGCCTGTGATACTCTGGGGGTTGATGATAAACTCATCTTT.

This clone is medium-sized. It differs at one base from a far larger clone, so likely a read error. The identical CDR3 is also encoded by other nucleotide sequences in the sample. The V and J genes are TRDV1 and TRDJ1; D is possibly TRDD2 (5 bases). The length of the CDR3 is 14 residues. Deletions cut 6 bases from V and 2 bases from J, with 13 bases between. Germline lookup yields CDR1 TSWWSYY and CDR2 QGS. This CDR3 reads CALGDPSRTDKLIF. DNA of the CDR3: TGTGCTCTTGGAGATCCTTCGAGAACCGATAAACTCATCTTT.

Details on this clone: One base separates it from a far larger clone, so it is likely a read error. The same CDR3 is also encoded by other DNA sequences in this sample. The CDR3 loop is CACDTIRPPGGGPDTDKLIF. The CDR3 DNA follows: TGTGCCTGTGACACGATTCGCCCGCCTGGCGGGGGACCTGACACCGATAAACTCATCTTT. This chain links TRDV2 with TRDJ1; tentative D call: TRDD3 (6 bases). Trimming shortened V by 1 base and J by 0 bases, and 26 bases separated the two germline ends. Germline loops: CDR1 GEAIGNYY, CDR2 EKD. The CDR3 runs to 20 residues.

This clone ranks as medium-sized. The likely explanation is a read error, given a far larger clone one base away. The chain employs TRDV2 and TRDJ1, with 13 bases identical to TRDD3. J gave up 3 bases and V 3 bases, and 12 bases lay outside the gene matches. Looked up from germline, CDR1 is GEAIGNYY and CDR2 is EKD. The CDR3 covers 18 residues. Written as DNA, the CDR3 is TGTGCCTGTGACGCCCTACTGGGGGATACGCGAGGGGCCGATAAACTCATCTTT. It is translated as CACDALLGDTRGADKLIF.

A word on this clone: Since a far larger clone is one base different, this is likely a read error. Other DNA sequences of this sample code for an identical CDR3. This chain connects TRDV2 to TRDJ1; perhaps TRDD3 as D (6 bases). Trimming left V 3 bases short and J 4 bases short, with 20 bases between. The CDR3 sequence is 16 residues long. Germline values: CDR1 GEAIGNYY, CDR2 EKD. The CDR3 protein is CACDLVGRRGNDKLIF. DNA of the CDR3: TGTGCCTGTGACCTCGTGGGTAGACGGGGGAACGATAAACTCATCTTT.

The table lists this clone with a few counts. TCRdb assigns this DNA the protein of a much larger clone, which departs from its translation at residue 4; this likely reflects a read error, and the protein shown comes from translating the DNA. The V and J genes are TRDV2 and TRDJ3; 10 positions match TRDD3. The CDR3 runs to 20 residues. Germline CDR1 and CDR2: GEAIGNYY and EKD. CDR3 in DNA: TGTGCCTGTGGCACCATAGTGGGGGGATACGACTCCTGGGACACCCGACAGATGTTTTTC. This translates into CACGTIVGGYDSWDTRQMFF.

This clone occurred a few times. The likely explanation is a read error, given a far larger clone one base away. The chain has TRDV2 and TRDJ1; 8 bases fit TRDD3. This CDR3 is built from 17 residues. The germline V gene encodes CDR1 GEAIGNYY and CDR2 EKD. The CDR3 here is CACDTVRGISYTDKLTF. In DNA, the CDR3 is TGTGCCTGTGACACCGTCCGGGGGATATCGTACACCGATAAACTCACCTTT.